Listed below are T cell receptor beta chains from one sample, sequenced in a study of neurological immune-mediated disorders. MiXCR, run by TCRdb on the 5' RACE reads, gives a single entry per CDR3 protein. The data show roughly 120,000 distinct CDR3 sequences, with roughly 3.2% seen just once and over 1% held by the top ten. Input material: PBMCs. The receptors come from a woman aged 25-40 years with multiple sclerosis. The CDR3 runs from the conserved cysteine through the conserved F or W. Fields, in order: D gene, V gene, J gene, clone size, CDR3 protein, CDR3 DNA. A D gene is named only where the DNA matches it firmly. Only part of the rows carry a size: once, few, many, or a class if the clone is expanded.

d_gene: -
v_gene: TRBV20-1
j_gene: TRBJ1-1
abundance: many
CDR3aa: CSAVQMNTEAFF
CDR3nt: TGCAGTGCTGTACAGATGAACACTGAAGCTTTCTTT

d_gene: -
v_gene: TRBV15
j_gene: TRBJ2-7
abundance: many
CDR3aa: CATSRDIGDATEQYF
CDR3nt: TGTGCCACCAGCAGAGATATAGGGGATGCCACCGAGCAGTACTTC

d_gene: -
v_gene: TRBV20-1
j_gene: TRBJ2-1
abundance: many
CDR3aa: CSAVLGRNEQFF
CDR3nt: TGCAGTGCCGTTTTGGGAAGAAATGAGCAGTTCTTC

d_gene: -
v_gene: TRBV30
j_gene: TRBJ1-1
abundance: many
CDR3aa: CAWKGSGPNTEAFF
CDR3nt: TGTGCCTGGAAGGGCTCAGGGCCGAACACTGAAGCTTTCTTT

d_gene: TRBD1
v_gene: TRBV7-2
j_gene: TRBJ2-4
abundance: many
CDR3aa: CAGQGLAKNIQYF
CDR3nt: TGTGCCGGACAGGGGTTAGCCAAAAACATTCAGTACTTC

d_gene: -
v_gene: TRBV20-1
j_gene: TRBJ2-5
abundance: many
CDR3aa: CSARVIRGETQYF
CDR3nt: TGCAGTGCTAGAGTTATCCGGGGGGAGACCCAGTACTTC

d_gene: -
v_gene: TRBV25-1
j_gene: TRBJ2-2
abundance: many
CDR3aa: CASSGPGFTGELFF
CDR3nt: TGTGCCAGCAGTGGACCGGGTTTCACCGGGGAGCTGTTTTTT

d_gene: -
v_gene: TRBV7-2
j_gene: TRBJ2-7
abundance: many
CDR3aa: CASSLPYYEQYF
CDR3nt: TGTGCCAGCAGCTTGCCCTACTACGAGCAGTACTTC

d_gene: -
v_gene: TRBV5-1
j_gene: TRBJ1-1
abundance: many
CDR3aa: CASSLESVGYTEAFF
CDR3nt: TGCGCCAGCAGCTTGGAGTCGGTTGGGTACACTGAAGCTTTCTTT

d_gene: -
v_gene: TRBV12-3/TRBV12-4
j_gene: TRBJ1-3
abundance: many
CDR3aa: CASSLGTSGNTIYF
CDR3nt: TGTGCCAGCAGTTTGGGTACTTCTGGAAACACCATATATTTT

d_gene: -
v_gene: TRBV20-1
j_gene: TRBJ2-3
abundance: many
CDR3aa: CSASHRVGTDTQYF
CDR3nt: TGCAGTGCTAGTCACAGGGTCGGGACAGATACGCAGTATTTT

d_gene: -
v_gene: TRBV6-2/TRBV6-3
j_gene: TRBJ1-1
abundance: many
CDR3aa: CASSYSVTEAFF
CDR3nt: TGTGCCAGCAGTTACTCGGTCACTGAAGCTTTCTTT

d_gene: TRBD2
v_gene: TRBV2
j_gene: TRBJ2-1
abundance: -
CDR3aa: CATKLAGDYNEQFF
CDR3nt: TGTGCCACCAAATTAGCGGGAGATTACAATGAGCAGTTCTTC

d_gene: -
v_gene: TRBV4-1
j_gene: TRBJ2-5
abundance: many
CDR3aa: CASSQDLEGPGAKTQYF
CDR3nt: TGCGCCAGCAGCCAAGACCTCGAGGGGCCCGGGGCTAAGACCCAGTACTTC

d_gene: TRBD2
v_gene: TRBV20-1
j_gene: TRBJ2-3
abundance: many
CDR3aa: CSARDSSGSSSDTQYF
CDR3nt: TGCAGTGCTAGGGACTCTAGCGGGAGCTCTTCAGATACGCAGTATTTT

d_gene: TRBD1
v_gene: TRBV12-3/TRBV12-4
j_gene: TRBJ1-2
abundance: many
CDR3aa: CASSLGTGVDGYTF
CDR3nt: TGTGCCAGCAGTTTGGGTACAGGGGTGGATGGCTACACCTTC

d_gene: TRBD2
v_gene: TRBV20-1
j_gene: TRBJ2-1
abundance: -
CDR3aa: CSSRLAGTQEQFF
CDR3nt: TGCAGCTCTAGACTAGCGGGGACTCAGGAGCAGTTCTTC

d_gene: -
v_gene: TRBV12-3/TRBV12-4
j_gene: TRBJ2-5
abundance: many
CDR3aa: CASSFGGAGETQYF
CDR3nt: TGTGCCAGCAGTTTCGGCGGGGCAGGGGAGACCCAGTACTTC

d_gene: TRBD1
v_gene: TRBV12-3/TRBV12-4
j_gene: TRBJ2-5
abundance: many
CDR3aa: CASNADRGGRETQYF
CDR3nt: TGTGCCAGCAATGCGGACAGGGGGGGTAGGGAGACCCAGTACTTC

d_gene: -
v_gene: TRBV9
j_gene: TRBJ1-1
abundance: many
CDR3aa: CASSGRGGAWDTEAFF
CDR3nt: TGTGCCAGCAGCGGCCGGGGGGGGGCTTGGGACACTGAAGCTTTCTTT

d_gene: -
v_gene: TRBV14
j_gene: TRBJ2-7
abundance: many
CDR3aa: CASSHPPTAHYEQYF
CDR3nt: TGTGCCAGCAGCCACCCCCCGACAGCCCACTACGAGCAGTACTTC

d_gene: TRBD1
v_gene: TRBV7-9
j_gene: TRBJ1-2
abundance: many
CDR3aa: CASRLNPGQGEGGYTF
CDR3nt: TGTGCCAGCAGATTGAACCCGGGACAGGGGGAGGGCGGCTACACCTTC

d_gene: TRBD1
v_gene: TRBV6-2/TRBV6-3
j_gene: TRBJ2-2
abundance: many
CDR3aa: CASRRTGENTGELFF
CDR3nt: TGTGCCAGCAGAAGGACAGGAGAGAACACCGGGGAGCTGTTTTTT

d_gene: -
v_gene: TRBV5-5
j_gene: TRBJ1-2
abundance: many
CDR3aa: CASRLLPELGNYGYTF
CDR3nt: TGTGCCAGCAGATTACTACCGGAGTTAGGGAACTATGGCTACACCTTC

d_gene: TRBD2
v_gene: TRBV7-6
j_gene: TRBJ2-7
abundance: many
CDR3aa: CASSTLGAGGPGEQYF
CDR3nt: TGTGCCAGCAGCACGTTGGGGGCGGGGGGGCCAGGTGAGCAGTACTTC

d_gene: -
v_gene: TRBV5-1
j_gene: TRBJ2-1
abundance: many
CDR3aa: CASSEGVSYNEQFF
CDR3nt: TGCGCCAGCAGCGAGGGGGTGTCCTACAATGAGCAGTTCTTC

d_gene: TRBD1
v_gene: TRBV20-1
j_gene: TRBJ2-7
abundance: many
CDR3aa: CSAARGLGEQYF
CDR3nt: TGCAGTGCTGCCAGGGGGCTGGGGGAGCAGTACTTC

d_gene: -
v_gene: TRBV14
j_gene: TRBJ1-2
abundance: many
CDR3aa: CASSHFHGGYTF
CDR3nt: TGTGCCAGCAGCCATTTCCATGGAGGCTACACCTTC

d_gene: -
v_gene: TRBV5-5
j_gene: TRBJ1-4
abundance: many
CDR3aa: CASSLDRNSNEKLFF
CDR3nt: TGTGCCAGCAGCCTCGACAGGAATTCTAATGAAAAACTGTTTTTT

d_gene: TRBD2
v_gene: TRBV7-6
j_gene: TRBJ2-1
abundance: -
CDR3aa: CASSPSVTSGNHEQFF
CDR3nt: TGTGCCAGCAGCCCCAGTGTTACTAGCGGGAACCATGAGCAGTTCTTC

d_gene: -
v_gene: TRBV15
j_gene: TRBJ2-7
abundance: many
CDR3aa: CATSRDRKGSYEQYF
CDR3nt: TGTGCCACCAGCAGAGATCGAAAGGGAAGCTACGAGCAGTACTTC

d_gene: -
v_gene: TRBV7-8
j_gene: TRBJ1-5
abundance: many
CDR3aa: CASSLNSGQINQPQHF
CDR3nt: TGTGCCAGCAGCTTAAACTCTGGACAGATCAATCAGCCCCAGCATTTT

d_gene: -
v_gene: TRBV7-9
j_gene: TRBJ1-5
abundance: many
CDR3aa: CASSLGGGYQPQHF
CDR3nt: TGTGCCAGCAGCTTAGGGGGGGGATATCAGCCCCAGCATTTT

d_gene: -
v_gene: TRBV5-1
j_gene: TRBJ2-5
abundance: many
CDR3aa: CASSRLDRQNQETQYF
CDR3nt: TGCGCCAGCAGCCGGCTAGACAGACAAAACCAAGAGACCCAGTACTTC

d_gene: -
v_gene: TRBV4-3
j_gene: TRBJ2-3
abundance: many
CDR3aa: CASSLSFGGWTDTQYF
CDR3nt: TGCGCCAGCAGCCTGAGTTTTGGGGGATGGACAGATACGCAGTATTTT

d_gene: -
v_gene: TRBV5-1
j_gene: TRBJ2-7
abundance: many
CDR3aa: CASSLPPSGPSSYEQYF
CDR3nt: TGCGCCAGCAGCTTACCTCCCAGCGGGCCAAGCTCCTACGAGCAGTACTTC

d_gene: TRBD2
v_gene: TRBV9
j_gene: TRBJ2-3
abundance: many
CDR3aa: CASTREAGTDTQYF
CDR3nt: TGTGCCAGCACCCGGGAGGCAGGCACAGATACGCAGTATTTT

d_gene: -
v_gene: TRBV13
j_gene: TRBJ2-2
abundance: many
CDR3aa: CASRLFDSAGELFF
CDR3nt: TGTGCCAGTCGACTCTTTGACAGCGCCGGGGAGCTGTTTTTT

d_gene: -
v_gene: TRBV6-5
j_gene: TRBJ2-2
abundance: many
CDR3aa: CASSPNQGGGGELFF
CDR3nt: TGTGCCAGCAGTCCAAACCAGGGGGGTGGCGGGGAGCTGTTTTTT

d_gene: -
v_gene: TRBV10-3
j_gene: TRBJ2-7
abundance: many
CDR3aa: CAISPGLGLYEQYF
CDR3nt: TGTGCCATCAGCCCGGGACTGGGGTTGTACGAGCAGTACTTC

d_gene: -
v_gene: TRBV20-1
j_gene: TRBJ1-2
abundance: many
CDR3aa: CSARDPRDYGYTF
CDR3nt: TGCAGTGCTAGGGACCCAAGGGACTATGGCTACACCTTC

d_gene: -
v_gene: TRBV5-1
j_gene: TRBJ1-1
abundance: many
CDR3aa: CASSGLGMNTEAFF
CDR3nt: TGCGCCAGCAGCGGCCTGGGAATGAACACTGAAGCTTTCTTT

d_gene: -
v_gene: TRBV4-1
j_gene: TRBJ2-7
abundance: few
CDR3aa: CASSQAPRNYEQYF
CDR3nt: TGCGCCAGCAGCCAAGCCCCCAGAAACTACGAGCAGTACTTC